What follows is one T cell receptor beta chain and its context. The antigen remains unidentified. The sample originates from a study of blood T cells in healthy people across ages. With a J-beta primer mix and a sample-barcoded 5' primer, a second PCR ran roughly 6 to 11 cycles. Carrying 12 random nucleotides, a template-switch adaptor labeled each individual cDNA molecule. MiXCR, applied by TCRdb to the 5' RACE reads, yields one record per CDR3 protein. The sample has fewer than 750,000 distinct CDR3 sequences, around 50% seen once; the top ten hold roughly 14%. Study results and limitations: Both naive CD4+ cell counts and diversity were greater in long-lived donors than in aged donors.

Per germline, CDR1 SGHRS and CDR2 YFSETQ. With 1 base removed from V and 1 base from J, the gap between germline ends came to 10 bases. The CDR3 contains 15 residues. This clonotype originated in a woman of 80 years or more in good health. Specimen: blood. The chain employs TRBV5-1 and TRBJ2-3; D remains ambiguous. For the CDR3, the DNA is TGCGCCAGCAGCTTGAGCGAAACTGGCACAGATACGCAGTATTTT. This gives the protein CASSLSETGTDTQYF. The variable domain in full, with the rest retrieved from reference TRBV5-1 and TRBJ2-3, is KAGVTQTPRYLIKTRGQQVTLSCSPISGHRSVSWYQQTPGQGLQFLFEYFSETQRNKGNFPGRFSGRQFSNSRSEMNVSTLELGDSALYLCASSLSETGTDTQYFGPGTRLTVL.